This T cell receptor beta chain was sequenced for a study of early T cells in non-severe SARS-CoV-2 infection. Looking at the study overall: Sequencing targeted bulk RNA from unsorted whole blood, leaving chains unpaired.

In the library, individual cDNA molecules carried attached unique molecular identifiers. MiXCR, run by TCRdb on the 5' RACE reads, gives a single entry per CDR3 protein. Of about 26,000 distinct CDR3 sequences listed, around 5.5% are singletons. Regarding the study as a whole: Sequences matched to VDJdb favored anti-spike CD8 responses, while private and CD4 specificities were missed.

The sample holds many counts of this clonotype. Its antigen is unidentified. Germline CDR1 is SGHTA and CDR2 is FQGNSA. Trimming removed 1 base at V and 7 bases at J, with 14 bases between. The CDR3 extends over 14 amino acids. The sequenced sample was whole blood. The sequence derives from an adult who was a healthcare worker with PCR-confirmed SARS-CoV-2 infection or an uninfected control (not recorded which). J is TRBJ2-7 and V is TRBV7-2; D call uncertain. CDR3 nucleotides: TGTGCCAGCAGCTTAGATCCCGGGCGATATGAGCAGTACTTC. This encodes CASSLDPGRYEQYF. The full variable domain, with the rest looked up from reference TRBV7-2 and TRBJ2-7, is GAGVSQSPSNKVTEKGKDVELRCDPISGHTALYWYRQSLGQGLEFLIYFQGNSAPDKSGLPSDRFSAERTGGSVSTLTIQRTQQEDSAVYLCASSLDPGRYEQYFGPGTRLTVT.